This entry features one T cell receptor beta chain sequence. The sample belongs to a study of T cell responses to AZD1222 COVID-19 vaccine. TCRdb's copy holds only in-frame clones and misses some; the assay was immunoSEQ multiplex PCR. This sample has some 130,000 clones, with 80% to 90% found just once. Trimming removed 2 bases at V and 7 bases at J, with 11 bases between. CDR1 is KGHSH, CDR2 LQKENI, per germline. CDR3 length equals 14 residues. V usage is TRBV18 and J usage is TRBJ1-4; no clear D gene. The source of this sequence is an adult who received the AZD1222 COVID-19 vaccine. Sequencing used peripheral blood, obtained 28 days after the second AZD1222 dose. In DNA form, the CDR3 reads TGTGCCAGCTCACCAGACCTACGGGGTGAAAAACTGTTTTTT. Protein product: CASSPDLRGEKLFF.